This TCR beta chain was captured in a study of blood T cell repertoires in COVID-19 (dated by TCRdb to about 2020). Regarding the study in general: Samples covering the acute and convalescent phases of COVID-19 were provided by collaborators in the United States, Italy and Spain. The sample metadata nearly always contained a de-identified subject ID, COVID-19 status, age in years and sex. Deeply sampled blood TCRbeta repertoires from subjects exposed to, actively infected with, or recovered from COVID-19 were included in the dataset. A freely available public database, intended as a resource for researchers studying the immune response to SARS-CoV-2, is where the repertoires were released. Where available, HLA class I and class II types were obtained from metadata supplied by the sample provider rather than from assay-based typing. The prospective study material was composed of cDNA or gDNA derived from T cells, B-cell-depleted T cells, or PBMCs. The samples were drawn from the first 160 participants of the ongoing ImmuneRACE study and from about 1,200 subjects provided by 6 global collaborators. Study-level results and caveats: How much clinical and demographic metadata was included differed by source and by participant, and the metadata was provided uncurated.

TCRbeta CDR3 regions were amplified from genomic DNA by means of the immunoSEQ Assay, a bias-controlled multiplex PCR. In the original analysis: The number of nucleated cells in each sample was estimated by amplification of reference gene primers within the assay. Sequence reads were collapsed and filtered to measure the absolute abundance of every unique TCRbeta CDR3 rearrangement. For each sample, productive Simpson clonality was calculated as the square root of Simpson's diversity index across productive rearrangements. The table was pulled from immuneACCESS by TCRdb, which kept in-frame rearrangements only. Such tables lose some clones; where checked, under half of the loss comes from unresolved V genes, and the rest has no known cause. From that table come the V and J calls and clone size; the DNA was used to work out D and trimming. The sample records some 290,000 clones, 90% of which are singletons. About 4% of the sample is in the top ten clones.

Participants in the prospective study were aged about 18 to 90 years, lived in approximately 26 United States geographic areas, and enrolled through a virtual design. To assign participants to cohorts, the prospective study relied on clinical history that participants themselves reported in a screening survey and a study questionnaire. Exposed participants had been in contact with someone with a PCR-confirmed or clinician-diagnosed COVID-19 case within 2 weeks of study entry. Each participant in the prospective study had whole blood, serum and a nasopharyngeal or oropharyngeal swab collected by mobile phlebotomists. Prospective study participants could optionally give additional blood draws and questionnaires over an approximately 2-month period. Before DNA extraction, blood samples from the prospective study were shipped at room temperature or frozen. Trimming leaves V shorter by 7 bases and J shorter by 7 bases, with the junction holding 9 bases beyond the gene matches. Spanning cysteine to phenylalanine, the CDR3 consists of 15 amino acids. The only DNA kept is the CDR3, 45 bases in frame from the first base. As encoded in the germline V gene, CDR1 is MNHEY while CDR2 is SVGAGI.

On this clone itself: What this receptor recognizes is not known. Per-base quality was not reported, and no clone a single base away is much larger than it.

Here the chain combines TRBV6-5 and TRBJ1-6; 8 junctional bases match TRBD1. The sample consisted of PBMCs or T cells enriched from blood (not recorded which). This receptor was obtained from a woman aged 30 to 39 who had been exposed to COVID-19. The CDR3 is CASTPTGATNSPLHF. The bases read TGTGCCAGCACTCCGACAGGGGCTACCAATTCACCCCTCCACTTT.